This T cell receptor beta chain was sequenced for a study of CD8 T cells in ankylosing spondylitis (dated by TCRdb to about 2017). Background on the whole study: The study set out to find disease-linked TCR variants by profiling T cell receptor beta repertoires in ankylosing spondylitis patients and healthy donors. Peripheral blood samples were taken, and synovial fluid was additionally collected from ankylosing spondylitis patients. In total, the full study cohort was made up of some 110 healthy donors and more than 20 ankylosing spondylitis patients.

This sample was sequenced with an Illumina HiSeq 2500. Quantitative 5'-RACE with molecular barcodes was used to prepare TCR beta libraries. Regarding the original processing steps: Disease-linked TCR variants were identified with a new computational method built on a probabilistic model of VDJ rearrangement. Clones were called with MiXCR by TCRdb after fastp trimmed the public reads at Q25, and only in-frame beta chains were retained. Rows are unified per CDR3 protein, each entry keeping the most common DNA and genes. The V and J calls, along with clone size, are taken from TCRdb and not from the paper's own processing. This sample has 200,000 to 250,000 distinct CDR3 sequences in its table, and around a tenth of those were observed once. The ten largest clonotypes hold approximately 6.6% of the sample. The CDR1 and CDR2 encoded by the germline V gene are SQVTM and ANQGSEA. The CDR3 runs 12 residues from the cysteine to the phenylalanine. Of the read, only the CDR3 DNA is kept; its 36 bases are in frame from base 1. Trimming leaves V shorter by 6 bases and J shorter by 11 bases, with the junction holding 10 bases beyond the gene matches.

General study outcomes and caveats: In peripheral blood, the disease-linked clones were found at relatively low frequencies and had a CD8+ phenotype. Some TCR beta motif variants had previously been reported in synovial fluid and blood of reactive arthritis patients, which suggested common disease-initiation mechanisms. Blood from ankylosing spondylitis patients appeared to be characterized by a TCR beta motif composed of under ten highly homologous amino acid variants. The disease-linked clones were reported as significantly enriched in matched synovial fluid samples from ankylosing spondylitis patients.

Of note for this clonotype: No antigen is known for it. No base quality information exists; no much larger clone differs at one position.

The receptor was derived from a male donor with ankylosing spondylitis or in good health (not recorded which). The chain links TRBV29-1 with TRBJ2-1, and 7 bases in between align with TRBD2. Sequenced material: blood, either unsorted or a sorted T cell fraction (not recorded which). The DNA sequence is TGCAGCGTGACTTCCGGGGGGATCAAGCAGTTCTTC. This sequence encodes CSVTSGGIKQFF.